This T cell receptor (beta chain) derives from a study of cytomegalovirus exposure and HLA in healthy donors. The PCR was carried out with 60 Vbeta primers and 13 Jbeta primers. Sequencing used immunoSEQ multiplex PCR; TCRdb keeps in-frame clones, though not all of them. Seen here are around 99,000 clones, around 82% observed once, and the top ten hold around 3.4%. The CDR3 loop spans 17 amino acids. The ends lost 6 bases at V and 3 bases at J; junction bases unmatched: 15. Germline V gives CDR1 SGHRS, CDR2 YFSETQ. Study-level results: Among TCR beta chains, those listed as cytomegalovirus-associated numbered approximately 150. CMV antigen specificity of three CMV-associated chains was confirmed in vitro. Fewer N-insertions (relative to the roughly 610-donor mean) were reportedly seen in an Asian-associated ancestry cluster in a later analysis.

In its sample, this clone was seen a few times. Antigen unknown. What was sequenced was PBMCs. This chain links TRBV5-1 with TRBJ2-1; 7 bases align to TRBD2. This sequence originates from a man between 35 and 55 years old in good health and CMV-seronegative. CDR3 coding DNA: TGCGCCAGCACCAGAGCGCCCAGCGGGGAGAGCTACAATGAGCAGTTCTTC. Residues: CASTRAPSGESYNEQFF.